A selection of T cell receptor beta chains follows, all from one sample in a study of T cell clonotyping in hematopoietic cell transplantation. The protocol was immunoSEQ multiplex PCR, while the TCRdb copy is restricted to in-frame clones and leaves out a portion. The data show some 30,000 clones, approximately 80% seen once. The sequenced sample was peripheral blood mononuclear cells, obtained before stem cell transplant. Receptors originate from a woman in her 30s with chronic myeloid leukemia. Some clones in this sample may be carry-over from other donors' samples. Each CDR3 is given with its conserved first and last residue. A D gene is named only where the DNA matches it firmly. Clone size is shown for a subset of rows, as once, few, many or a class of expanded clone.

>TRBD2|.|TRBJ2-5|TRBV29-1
TGCAGCACCCGGACCGGGACTAGCGGGGGTCCACAGTACTTC
CSTRTGTSGGPQYF
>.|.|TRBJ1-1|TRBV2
TGTGCCAGCAGTGTTAGGACAGCGAACACTGAAGCTTTCTTT
CASSVRTANTEAFF
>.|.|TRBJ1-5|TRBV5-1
TGCGCCAGCAGCTTGGACGGAGGGGGCAATCAGCCCCAGCATTTT
CASSLDGGGNQPQHF
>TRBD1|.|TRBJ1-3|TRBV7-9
TGTGCCAGCAGCCTGTCCCCCGGGACAGGGATTGGAAACACCATATATTTT
CASSLSPGTGIGNTIYF
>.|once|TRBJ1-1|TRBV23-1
TGCGCCAGCAACAGGGTGAGGTGGACTGAAGCTTTCTTT
CASNRVRWTEAFF
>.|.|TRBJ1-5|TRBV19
TGTGCCAGTAGTATAGAAGGATCCGATTTACAGCCCCAGCATTTT
CASSIEGSDLQPQHF
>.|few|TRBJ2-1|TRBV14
TGTGCCAGCAGCCAGAGGTTGGCAGAGCAGTTCTTC
CASSQRLAEQFF
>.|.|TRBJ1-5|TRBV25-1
TGTGCCAGCAGTGACCCCCAGAGCGGCGCCAGATGCAATCAGCCCCAGCATTTT
CASSDPQSGARCNQPQHF
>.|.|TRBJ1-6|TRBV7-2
TGTGCCAGCAGCTTAGTTACTAATTCACCCCTCCACTTT
CASSLVTNSPLHF
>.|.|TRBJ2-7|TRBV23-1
TGCGCCAGCAGTCAGAACCCGGGGTATGAGCAGTACTTC
CASSQNPGYEQYF
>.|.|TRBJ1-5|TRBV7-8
TGTGCCAGCAGCCTTAGACAGTTTTATCAGCCCCAGCATTTT
CASSLRQFYQPQHF
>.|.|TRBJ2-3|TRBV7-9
TGTGCCAGCAGCACCCTACCTCAGAGCACAGATACGCAGTATTTT
CASSTLPQSTDTQYF
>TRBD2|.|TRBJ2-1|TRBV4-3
TGCGCCAGCAGCCAAGATGGCGGGAGAAATGAGCAGTTCTTC
CASSQDGGRNEQFF
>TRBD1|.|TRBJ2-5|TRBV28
TGTGCCAGCGATACAGGGGGACCAGAGACCCAGTACTTC
CASDTGGPETQYF
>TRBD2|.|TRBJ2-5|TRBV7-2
TGTGCCAGCAGCCACCACGGACTAGCGGGAGAGACCCAGTACTTC
CASSHHGLAGETQYF
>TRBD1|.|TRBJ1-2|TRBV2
TGTGCCAGCGGGACGGACAGGGGGCTAACGGGCTACACCTTC
CASGTDRGLTGYTF
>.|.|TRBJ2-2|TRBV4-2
TGTGCCAGCAGCCACCGAATAGGGGGGGCAGACACCGGGGAGCTGTTTTTT
CASSHRIGGADTGELFF